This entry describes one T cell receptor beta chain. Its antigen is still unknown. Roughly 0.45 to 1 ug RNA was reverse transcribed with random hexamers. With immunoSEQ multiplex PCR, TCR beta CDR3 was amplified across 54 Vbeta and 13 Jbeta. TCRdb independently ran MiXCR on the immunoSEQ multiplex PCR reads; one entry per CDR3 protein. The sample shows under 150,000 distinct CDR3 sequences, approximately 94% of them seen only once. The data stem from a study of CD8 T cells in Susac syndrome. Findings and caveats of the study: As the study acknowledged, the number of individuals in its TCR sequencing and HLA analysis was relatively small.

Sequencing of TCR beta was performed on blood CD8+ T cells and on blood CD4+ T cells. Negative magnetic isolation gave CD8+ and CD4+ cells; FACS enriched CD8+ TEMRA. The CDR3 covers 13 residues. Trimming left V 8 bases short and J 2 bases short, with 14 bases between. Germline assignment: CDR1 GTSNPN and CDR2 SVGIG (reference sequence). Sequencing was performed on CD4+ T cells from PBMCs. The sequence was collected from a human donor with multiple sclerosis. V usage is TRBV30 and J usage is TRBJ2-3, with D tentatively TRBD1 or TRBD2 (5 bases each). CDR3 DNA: TGTGCCGGGACCACTTGGAACACAGATACGCAGTATTTT. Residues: CAGTTWNTDTQYF. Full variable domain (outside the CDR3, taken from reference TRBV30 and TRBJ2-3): SQTIHQWPATLVQPVGSPLSLECTVEGTSNPNLYWYRQAAGRGLQLLFYSVGIGQISSEVPQNLSASRPQDRQFILSSKKLLLSDSGFYLCAGTTWNTDTQYFGPGTRLTVL.